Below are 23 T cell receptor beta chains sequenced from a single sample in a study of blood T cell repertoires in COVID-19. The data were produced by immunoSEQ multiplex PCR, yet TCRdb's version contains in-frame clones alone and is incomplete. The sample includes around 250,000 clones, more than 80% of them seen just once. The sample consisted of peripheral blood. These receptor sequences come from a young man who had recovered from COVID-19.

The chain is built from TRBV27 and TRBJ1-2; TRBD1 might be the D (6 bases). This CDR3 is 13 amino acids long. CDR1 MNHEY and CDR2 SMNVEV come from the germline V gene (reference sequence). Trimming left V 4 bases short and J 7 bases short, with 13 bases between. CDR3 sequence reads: CASSSWTDPGYTF. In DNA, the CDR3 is TGTGCCAGCAGTTCATGGACAGATCCTGGCTACACCTTC.

CDR3 nucleotides: TGTGCCAGCGTCCCTATCGGGACAGGGGGGGATGGCTACACCTTC. This sequence encodes CASVPIGTGGDGYTF. The chain couples TRBV6-5 to TRBJ1-2, with TRBD1 matching over 11 bases. Germline assignment: CDR1 MNHEY and CDR2 SVGAGI. This CDR3 is built from 15 residues. Trimming cost V 8 bases and J 6 bases; bases outside gene matches: 11.

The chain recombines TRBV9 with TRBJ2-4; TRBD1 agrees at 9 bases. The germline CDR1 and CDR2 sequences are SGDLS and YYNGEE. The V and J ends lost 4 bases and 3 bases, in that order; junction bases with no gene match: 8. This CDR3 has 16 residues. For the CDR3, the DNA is TGTGCCAGCAGCCTTACAGGGGGCTTGGGCAAAAACATTCAGTACTTC. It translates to CASSLTGGLGKNIQYF. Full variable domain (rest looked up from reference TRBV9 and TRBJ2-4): DSGVTQTPKHLITATGQRVTLRCSPRSGDLSVYWYQQSLDQGLQFLIQYYNGEERAKGNILERFSAQQFPDLHSELNLSSLELGDSALYFCASSLTGGLGKNIQYFGAGTRLSVL.

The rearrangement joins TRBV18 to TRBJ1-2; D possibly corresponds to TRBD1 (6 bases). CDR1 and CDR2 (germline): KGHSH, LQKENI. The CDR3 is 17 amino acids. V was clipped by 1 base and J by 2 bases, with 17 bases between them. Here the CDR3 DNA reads TGTGCCAGCTCACCACTGGGGGCAGGGGATAGGAACTATGGCTACACCTTC. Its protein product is CASSPLGAGDRNYGYTF.

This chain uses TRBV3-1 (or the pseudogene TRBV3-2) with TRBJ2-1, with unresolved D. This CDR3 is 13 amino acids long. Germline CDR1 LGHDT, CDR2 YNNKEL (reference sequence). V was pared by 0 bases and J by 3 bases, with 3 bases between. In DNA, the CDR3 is TGTGCCAGCAGCCAAGACCTCTACAATGAGCAGTTCTTC. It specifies CASSQDLYNEQFF.

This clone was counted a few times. DNA for the CDR3: TGTGCCAGCAGTTGGACAGATAGCAATCAGCCCCAGCATTTT. It translates to CASSWTDSNQPQHF. V usage is TRBV6-5 and J usage is TRBJ1-5, with D perhaps matching TRBD1 (6 bases). Per the germline V gene, CDR1 is MNHEY and CDR2 is SVGAGI. V lost 4 bases and J lost 0, with 7 bases in between. The CDR3 spans 14 residues.

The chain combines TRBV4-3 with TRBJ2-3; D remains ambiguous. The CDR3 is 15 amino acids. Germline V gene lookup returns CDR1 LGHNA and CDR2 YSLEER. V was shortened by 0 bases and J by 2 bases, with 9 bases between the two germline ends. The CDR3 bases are TGCGCCAGCAGCCAAGAGTCACGAGACACAGATACGCAGTATTTT. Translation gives CASSQESRDTDTQYF.

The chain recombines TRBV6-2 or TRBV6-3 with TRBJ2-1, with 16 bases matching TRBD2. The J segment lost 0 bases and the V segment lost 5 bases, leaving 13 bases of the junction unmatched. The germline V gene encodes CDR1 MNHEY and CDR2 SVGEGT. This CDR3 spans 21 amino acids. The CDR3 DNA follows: TGTGCCAGCAGTCCCCCCGGGACTAGCGGGGGGGTTCTTAACTCCTACAATGAGCAGTTCTTC. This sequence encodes CASSPPGTSGGVLNSYNEQFF.

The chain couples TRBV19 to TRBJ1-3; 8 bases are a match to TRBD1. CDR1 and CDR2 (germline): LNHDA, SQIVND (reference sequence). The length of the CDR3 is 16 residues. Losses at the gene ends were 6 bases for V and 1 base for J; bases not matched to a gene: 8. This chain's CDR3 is CASSSGQGASGNTIYF. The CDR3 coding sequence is TGTGCCAGTAGCTCGGGGCAGGGGGCGTCTGGAAACACCATATATTTT.

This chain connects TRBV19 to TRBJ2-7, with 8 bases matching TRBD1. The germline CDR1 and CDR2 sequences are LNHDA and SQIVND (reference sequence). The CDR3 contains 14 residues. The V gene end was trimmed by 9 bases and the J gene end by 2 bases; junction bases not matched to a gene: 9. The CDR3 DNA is TGTGCCAGCTCCACCCGGACAGGGACCTACGAGCAGTACTTC. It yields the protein CASSTRTGTYEQYF.

The CDR3 nucleotides read TGCGCCAGCAGCTTGGGCCCGACAGCTAAAGAGACCCAGTACTTC. Its translation: CASSLGPTAKETQYF. The rearrangement links TRBV5-1 to TRBJ2-5, with a possible D match to TRBD1 (5 bases). Germline CDR1 reads SGHRS; CDR2 reads YFSETQ. This CDR3 has 15 residues. V lost 0 bases to trimming and J lost 3 bases, with 12 bases between them.

As DNA, the CDR3 is TGTGCCAGCAGCTTACCAGCGAAGATAGATACGCAGTATTTT. It is translated as CASSLPAKIDTQYF. The genes are TRBV7-9 and TRBJ2-3, with D unclear. Trimming left V 2 bases short and J 5 bases short, with 11 bases between. The V gene's germline CDR1 is SEHNR and CDR2 FQNEAQ (reference sequence). The CDR3 extends over 14 amino acids.

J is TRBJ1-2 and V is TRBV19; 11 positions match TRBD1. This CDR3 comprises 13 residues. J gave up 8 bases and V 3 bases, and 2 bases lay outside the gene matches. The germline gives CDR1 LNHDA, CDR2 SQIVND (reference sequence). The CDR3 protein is CASSMGQGGGYTF. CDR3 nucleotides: TGTGCCAGTAGTATGGGACAGGGGGGAGGCTACACCTTC.

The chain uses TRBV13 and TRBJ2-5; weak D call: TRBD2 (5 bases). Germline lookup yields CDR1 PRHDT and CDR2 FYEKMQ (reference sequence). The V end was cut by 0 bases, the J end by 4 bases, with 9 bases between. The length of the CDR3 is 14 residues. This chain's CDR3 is CASSLGRGVETQYF. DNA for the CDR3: TGTGCCAGCAGCTTAGGCCGGGGAGTAGAGACCCAGTACTTC.

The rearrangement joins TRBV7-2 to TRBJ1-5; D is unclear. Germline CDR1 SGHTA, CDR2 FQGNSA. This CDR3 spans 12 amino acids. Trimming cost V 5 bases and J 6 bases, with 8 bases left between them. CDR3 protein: CASSPRGQPQHF. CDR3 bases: TGTGCCAGCAGCCCTCGAGGTCAGCCCCAGCATTTT.

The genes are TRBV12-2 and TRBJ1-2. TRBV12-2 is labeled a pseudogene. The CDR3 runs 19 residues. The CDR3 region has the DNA TGTGCAAGTCGCTTAGTGGGCGGACTGGGCAGTCCTAATAACTATGGCTACACCTTC. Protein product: CASRLVGGLGSPNNYGYTF.

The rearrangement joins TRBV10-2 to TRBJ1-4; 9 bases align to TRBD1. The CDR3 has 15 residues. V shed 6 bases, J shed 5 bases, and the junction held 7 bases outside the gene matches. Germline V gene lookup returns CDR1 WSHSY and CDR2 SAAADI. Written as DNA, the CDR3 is TGCGCCAGCAGGGACAGGGGCCGAGGGAATGAAAAACTGTTTTTT. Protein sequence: CASRDRGRGNEKLFF.

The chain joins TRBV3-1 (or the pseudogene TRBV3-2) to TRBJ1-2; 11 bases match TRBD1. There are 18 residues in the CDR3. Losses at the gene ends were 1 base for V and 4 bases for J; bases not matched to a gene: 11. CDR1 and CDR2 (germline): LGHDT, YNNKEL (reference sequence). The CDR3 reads CASSQAHTGTGGGYGYTF. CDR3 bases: TGTGCCAGCAGCCAAGCCCACACCGGGACAGGGGGAGGCTATGGCTACACCTTC.

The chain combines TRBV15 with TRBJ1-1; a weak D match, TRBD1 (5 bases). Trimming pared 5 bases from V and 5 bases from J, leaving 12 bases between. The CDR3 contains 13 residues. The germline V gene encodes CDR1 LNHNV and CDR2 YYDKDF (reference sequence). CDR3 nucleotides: TGTGCCACCAGCTACCAGGGTGGGACTGAAGCTTTCTTT. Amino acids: CATSYQGGTEAFF.

The CDR3 sequence: CASSPYAYYRTDTQYF. As DNA, the CDR3 is TGTGCCAGCAGCCCGTACGCCTACTACCGCACAGATACGCAGTATTTT. The chain carries TRBV11-2 and TRBJ2-3; D unclear. The CDR3 has 16 residues. Per the germline V gene, CDR1 is SGHAT and CDR2 is FQNNGV. The germline V and J ends were trimmed by 5 bases and 1 base, with 16 bases remaining between them.

Here the CDR3 reads CASSSGQVGQPQHF. The CDR3 region has the DNA TGTGCCAGCAGCTCGGGACAGGTGGGTCAGCCCCAGCATTTT. The rearrangement links TRBV14 to TRBJ1-5, with 8 bases lining up with TRBD1. The CDR3 extends over 14 amino acids. Germline loops: CDR1 SGHDN, CDR2 FVKESK. The V segment lost 5 bases and the J segment 6 bases; nucleotides outside the gene matches: 6.

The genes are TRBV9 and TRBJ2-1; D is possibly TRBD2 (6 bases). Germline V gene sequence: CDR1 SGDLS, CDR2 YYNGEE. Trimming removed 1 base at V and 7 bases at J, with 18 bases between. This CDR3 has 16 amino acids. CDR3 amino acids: CASSVLPVADGNEQFF. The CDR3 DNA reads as TGTGCCAGCAGCGTACTACCGGTAGCGGATGGGAATGAGCAGTTCTTC.

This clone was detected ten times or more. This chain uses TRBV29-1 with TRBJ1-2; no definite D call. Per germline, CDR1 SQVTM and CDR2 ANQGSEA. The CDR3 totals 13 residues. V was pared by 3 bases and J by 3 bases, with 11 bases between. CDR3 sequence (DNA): TGCAGCGTTGACCCTACGGGGTACTATGGCTACACCTTC. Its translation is CSVDPTGYYGYTF.